Only one count was recorded for the clone carrying this T cell receptor (beta chain). The data were produced by immunoSEQ multiplex PCR, yet TCRdb's version contains in-frame clones alone and is incomplete. The sample shows just under 65,000 clones, approximately 82% of them seen only once. The data are from a study of blood T cell repertoires in COVID-19. As for the study in general: The United States, Italy and Spain provided the acute and convalescent COVID-19 samples. T cells, B-cell-depleted T cells, or PBMCs provided the cDNA or gDNA that served as material.

The CDR3 has 15 amino acids. The junction had 6 bases not matched to a gene; V was cut back by 4 bases and J by 1 base. Per germline, CDR1 SGHAT and CDR2 FQNNGV. Sequenced: peripheral blood. This chain links TRBV11-2 with TRBJ1-1, with 7 positions matching TRBD1. This clonotype originated in a human donor in a cohort sampled during active COVID-19. The CDR3 coding sequence is TGTGCCAGCAGCTCTCCCAGGACAGGGAACACTGAAGCTTTCTTT. It yields the protein CASSSPRTGNTEAFF.